This T cell receptor (beta chain) was observed in a study of cytomegalovirus exposure and HLA in healthy donors. Whole-study context: Among the 350 to 500 donors who were genotyped, 81% fell in the genetic ancestry cluster that is associated with self-reported Caucasian donors.

PCR involved 60 Vbeta and 13 Jbeta primers. Some clones are missing from TCRdb's copy, which holds only in-frame ones; the method was immunoSEQ multiplex PCR. The sample holds around 86,000 clones, 6.5% to 8% seen once. This clone has a handful of counts. Its specificity is not known. The germline V gene encodes CDR1 SGHNT and CDR2 YENEEA. The CDR3 spans 13 residues. Trimming stripped 6 bases from V and 7 bases from J, with 15 bases between. Study conclusions and caveats: In a later analysis, CMV-associated beta chains were mostly HLA-associated, it appeared. Earlier findings revealed that most TCR beta V segments proved productive either about 87% or about 30% of the time.

Material: PBMCs. The chain combines TRBV11-3 with TRBJ1-1, with D unclear. The receptor comes from a man aged 45 to 65 in good health and CMV-seronegative. The CDR3 protein is CASSWAGTSEAFF. In DNA, the CDR3 is TGTGCCAGCAGTTGGGCAGGAACAAGTGAAGCTTTCTTT.